The clone carrying this TCR beta chain was seen only once. The CDR3 is 13 residues long. Trimming left V 7 bases short and J 2 bases short, with 9 bases between. From germline, CDR1 is SNHLY and CDR2 FYNNEI. The data were taken from a study of blood T cells in healthy people across ages. The use of a sample-barcoded 5' primer and a J-beta primer mix characterized a second PCR of about 6 to 11 cycles. TCRdb re-analysed the 5' RACE reads in MiXCR, keeping a single row per CDR3 protein. In the table there are about 1.1 million distinct CDR3 sequences, under 40% of which are singletons. The chain recombines TRBV2 with TRBJ1-5; the D is unclear. The TCR comes from a young man in good health. The sample comprised blood. The CDR3 reads CASKSTGNQPQHF. DNA for the CDR3: TGTGCCAGCAAATCCACCGGCAATCAGCCCCAGCATTTT. Combining the CDR3 with reference TRBV2 and TRBJ1-5 gives the whole variable domain EPEVTQTPSHQVTQMGQEVILRCVPISNHLYFYWYRQILGQKVEFLVSFYNNEISEKSEIFDDQFSVERPDGSNFTLKIRSTKLEDSAMYFCASKSTGNQPQHFGDGTRLSIL.